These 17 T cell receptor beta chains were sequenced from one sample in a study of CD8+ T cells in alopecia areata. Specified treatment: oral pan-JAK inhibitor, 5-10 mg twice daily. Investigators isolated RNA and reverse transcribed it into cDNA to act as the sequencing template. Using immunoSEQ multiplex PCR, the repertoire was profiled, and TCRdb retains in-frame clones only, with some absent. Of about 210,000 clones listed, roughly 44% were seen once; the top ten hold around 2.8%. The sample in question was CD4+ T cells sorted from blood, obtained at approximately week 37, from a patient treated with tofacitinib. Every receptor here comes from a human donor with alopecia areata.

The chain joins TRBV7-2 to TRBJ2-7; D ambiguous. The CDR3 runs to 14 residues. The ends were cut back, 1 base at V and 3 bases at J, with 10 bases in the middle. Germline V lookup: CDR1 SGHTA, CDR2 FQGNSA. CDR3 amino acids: CASSLDARSYEQYF. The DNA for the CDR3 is TGTGCCAGCAGCTTAGATGCTAGGAGCTACGAGCAGTACTTC.

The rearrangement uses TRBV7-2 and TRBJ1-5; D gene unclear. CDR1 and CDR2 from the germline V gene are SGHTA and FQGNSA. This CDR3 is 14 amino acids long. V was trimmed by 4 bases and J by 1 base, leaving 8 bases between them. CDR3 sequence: CASSSSGSNQPQHF. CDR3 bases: TGTGCCAGCAGCTCGTCGGGGAGCAATCAGCCCCAGCATTTT.

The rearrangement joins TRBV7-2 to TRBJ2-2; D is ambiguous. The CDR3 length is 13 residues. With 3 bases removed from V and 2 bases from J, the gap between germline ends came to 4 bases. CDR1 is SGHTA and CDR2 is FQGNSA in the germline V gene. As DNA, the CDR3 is TGTGCCAGCAGCTTTCCCAACACCGGGGAGCTGTTTTTT. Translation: CASSFPNTGELFF.

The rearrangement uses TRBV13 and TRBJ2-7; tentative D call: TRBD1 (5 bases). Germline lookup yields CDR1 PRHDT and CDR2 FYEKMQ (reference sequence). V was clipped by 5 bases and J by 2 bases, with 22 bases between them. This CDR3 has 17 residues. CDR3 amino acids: CASSHAPQGPSTYEQYF. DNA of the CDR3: TGTGCCAGCAGCCACGCACCCCAGGGCCCCTCTACCTACGAGCAGTACTTC.

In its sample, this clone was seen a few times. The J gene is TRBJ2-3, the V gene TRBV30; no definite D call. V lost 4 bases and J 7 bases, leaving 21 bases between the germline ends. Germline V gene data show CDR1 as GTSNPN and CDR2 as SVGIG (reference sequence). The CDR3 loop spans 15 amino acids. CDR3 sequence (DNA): TGTGCCTGGACCCCCAAGCGAATCGTGGGGAATACGCAGTATTTT. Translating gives CAWTPKRIVGNTQYF.

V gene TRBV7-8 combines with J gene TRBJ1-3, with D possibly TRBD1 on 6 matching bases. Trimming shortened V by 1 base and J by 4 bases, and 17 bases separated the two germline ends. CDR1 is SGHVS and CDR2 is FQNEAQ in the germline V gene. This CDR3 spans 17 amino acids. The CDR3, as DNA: TGTGCCAGCAGCTTAGTCAGGGGTGGCCTAGGGGGAAACACCATATATTTT. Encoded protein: CASSLVRGGLGGNTIYF.

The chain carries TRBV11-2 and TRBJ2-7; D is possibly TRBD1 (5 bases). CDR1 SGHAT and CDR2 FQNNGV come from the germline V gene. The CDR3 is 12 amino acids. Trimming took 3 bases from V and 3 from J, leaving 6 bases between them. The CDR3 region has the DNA TGTGCCAGCAGCTTTGACAGCTACGAGCAGTACTTC. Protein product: CASSFDSYEQYF.

The CDR3 DNA reads as TGCGCCAGCAGCTTCGGGACTAGCGGAACCTACGAGCAGTACTTC. Translation: CASSFGTSGTYEQYF. The genes are TRBV5-1 and TRBJ2-7; 11 bases fit TRBD2. Germline CDR1 SGHRS, CDR2 YFSETQ. With V trimmed by 2 bases and J by 2 bases, 3 bases remained unmatched. The CDR3 has 15 amino acids.

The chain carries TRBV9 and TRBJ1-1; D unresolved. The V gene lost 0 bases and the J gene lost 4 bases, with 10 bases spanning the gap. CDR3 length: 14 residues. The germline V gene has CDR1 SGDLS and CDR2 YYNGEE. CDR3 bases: TGTGCCAGCAGCGTAGGGAAGGTTTTCACTGAAGCTTTCTTT. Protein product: CASSVGKVFTEAFF.

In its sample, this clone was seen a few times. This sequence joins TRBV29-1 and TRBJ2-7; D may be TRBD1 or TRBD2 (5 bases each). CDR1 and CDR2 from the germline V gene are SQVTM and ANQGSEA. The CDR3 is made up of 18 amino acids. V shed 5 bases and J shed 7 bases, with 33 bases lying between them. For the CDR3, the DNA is TGCAGCGTTACCCCCCGGGGACGCGGCTTACCTATGATGGGGGAGCAGTACTTC. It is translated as CSVTPRGRGLPMMGEQYF.

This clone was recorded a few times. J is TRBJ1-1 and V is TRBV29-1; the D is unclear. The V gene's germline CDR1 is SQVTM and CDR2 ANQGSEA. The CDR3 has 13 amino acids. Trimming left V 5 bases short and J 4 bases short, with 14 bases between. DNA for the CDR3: TGCAGCGTTAGTGCGGGGATAAGCACTGAAGCTTTCTTT. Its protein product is CSVSAGISTEAFF. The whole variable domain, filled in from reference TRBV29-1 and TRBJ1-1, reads SAVISQKPSRDICQRGTSLTIQCQVDSQVTMMFWYRQQPGQSLTLIATANQGSEATYESGFVIDKFPISRPNLTFSTLTVSNMSPEDSSIYLCSVSAGISTEAFFGQGTRLTVV.

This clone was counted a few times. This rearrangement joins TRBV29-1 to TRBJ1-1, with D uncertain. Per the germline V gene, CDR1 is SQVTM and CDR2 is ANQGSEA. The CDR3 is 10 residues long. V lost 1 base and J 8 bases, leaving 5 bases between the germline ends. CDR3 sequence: CSVEVAEAFF. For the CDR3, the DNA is TGCAGCGTTGAAGTGGCAGAAGCTTTCTTT.

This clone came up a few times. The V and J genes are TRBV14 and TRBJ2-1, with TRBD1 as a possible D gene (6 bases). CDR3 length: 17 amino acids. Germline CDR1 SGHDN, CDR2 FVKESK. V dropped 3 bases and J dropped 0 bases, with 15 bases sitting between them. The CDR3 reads CASSHIGVRGSYNEQFF. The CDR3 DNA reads TGTGCCAGCAGCCATATTGGGGTCAGGGGCTCCTACAATGAGCAGTTCTTC.

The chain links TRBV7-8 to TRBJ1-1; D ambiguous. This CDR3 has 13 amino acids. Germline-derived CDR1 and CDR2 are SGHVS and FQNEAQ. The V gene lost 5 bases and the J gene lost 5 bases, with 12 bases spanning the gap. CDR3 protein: CASSRRTGTEAFF. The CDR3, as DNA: TGTGCCAGCAGCCGGCGCACCGGGACTGAAGCTTTCTTT.

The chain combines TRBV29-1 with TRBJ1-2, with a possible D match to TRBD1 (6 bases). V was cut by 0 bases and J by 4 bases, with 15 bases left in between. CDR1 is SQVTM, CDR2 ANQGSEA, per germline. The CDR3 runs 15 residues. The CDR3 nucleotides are TGCAGCGTTGAAGATCGGGGGCATCGAAGCTATGGCTACACCTTC. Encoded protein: CSVEDRGHRSYGYTF. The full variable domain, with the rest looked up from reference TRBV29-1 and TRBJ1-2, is SAVISQKPSRDICQRGTSLTIQCQVDSQVTMMFWYRQQPGQSLTLIATANQGSEATYESGFVIDKFPISRPNLTFSTLTVSNMSPEDSSIYLCSVEDRGHRSYGYTFGSGTRLTVV.

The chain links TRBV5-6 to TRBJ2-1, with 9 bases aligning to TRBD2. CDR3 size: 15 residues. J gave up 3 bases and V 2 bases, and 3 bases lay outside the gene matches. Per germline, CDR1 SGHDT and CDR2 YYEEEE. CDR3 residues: CASSLPSGVYNEQFF. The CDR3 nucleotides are TGTGCCAGCAGCTTACCTAGCGGGGTCTACAATGAGCAGTTCTTC.

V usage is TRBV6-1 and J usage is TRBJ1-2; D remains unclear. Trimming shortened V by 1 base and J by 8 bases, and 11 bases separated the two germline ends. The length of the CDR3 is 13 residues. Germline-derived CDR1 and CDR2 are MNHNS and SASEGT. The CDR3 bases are TGTGCCAGCAGTGAAGTTGGGTACTCAGGCTACACCTTC. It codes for CASSEVGYSGYTF.